The 24 T cell receptor beta chains below all came from one sample that was sequenced in a study of blood T cell repertoires in COVID-19. Clones were sequenced by immunoSEQ multiplex PCR, and TCRdb holds only the in-frame ones, with some missing. The sample shows some 150,000 clones, just over 85% of them seen only once. What was sequenced was peripheral blood. These receptors were taken from a man between 65 and 85 years old with acute or convalescent COVID-19.

This clone was counted between two and nine times. The rearrangement links TRBV27 to TRBJ2-1; D remains unclear. Germline CDR1 and CDR2: MNHEY and SMNVEV (reference sequence). CDR3 length: 13 residues. The V gene lost 4 bases and the J gene lost 5 bases, with 9 bases spanning the gap. The CDR3: CASSWLANNEQFF. CDR3 bases: TGTGCCAGCAGTTGGTTAGCCAACAATGAGCAGTTCTTC.

V is TRBV19 and J is TRBJ1-1; 9 positions match TRBD1. J gave up 0 bases and V 7 bases, and 3 bases lay outside the gene matches. The CDR3 contains 14 residues. CDR1 is LNHDA and CDR2 is SQIVND in the germline V gene (reference sequence). CDR3 residues: CASTRTGVNTEAFF. CDR3 sequence (DNA): TGTGCCAGTACCCGGACAGGGGTGAACACTGAAGCTTTCTTT.

The chain uses TRBV27 and TRBJ2-7; a possible D gene is TRBD2 (5 bases). CDR3 size: 15 residues. The V end lost 2 bases, the J end lost 3 bases, and 14 bases lay between the germline ends. Germline loops: CDR1 MNHEY, CDR2 SMNVEV (reference sequence). The CDR3 protein is CASSLVGDYGYEQYF. DNA for the CDR3: TGTGCCAGCAGTTTAGTGGGCGACTACGGCTACGAGCAGTACTTC.

This chain uses TRBV7-3 with TRBJ2-3; 7 positions agree with TRBD2. The length of the CDR3 is 16 residues. V dropped 2 bases and J dropped 1; count of bases not matched to a gene: 6. Germline-derived CDR1 and CDR2 are SGHTA and FQGTGA. Here the CDR3 reads CASSLDGGSGTDTQYF. The CDR3 region has the DNA TGTGCCAGCAGCTTAGACGGCGGGAGCGGCACAGATACGCAGTATTTT.

This sequence joins TRBV30 and TRBJ2-5, with 11 bases aligning to TRBD1. In germline, CDR1 is GTSNPN, CDR2 SVGIG (reference sequence). The CDR3 totals 15 residues. V was clipped by 2 bases and J by 5 bases; unmatched bases: 7. This CDR3 reads CAWSRGTGGFETQYF. The CDR3 nucleotides are TGTGCCTGGAGTCGAGGGACAGGGGGGTTTGAGACCCAGTACTTC.

This chain links TRBV3-1 (or the pseudogene TRBV3-2) with TRBJ2-1; tentative D call: TRBD2 (6 bases). V lost 0 bases to trimming and J lost 14 bases, with 14 bases between them. The V gene's germline CDR1 is LGHDT and CDR2 YNNKEL (reference sequence). The length of the CDR3 is 13 residues. CDR3 bases: TGTGCCAGCAGCCAAGATCGCGGGGTGAAAGAGTTCTTC. Translating gives CASSQDRGVKEFF.

V is TRBV9 and J is TRBJ2-7; D is uncertain. The germline V gene has CDR1 SGDLS and CDR2 YYNGEE. CDR3 length: 13 residues. The V gene lost 3 bases and the J gene lost 5 bases, with 12 bases spanning the gap. This chain's CDR3 is CASSAPLSHEQYF. Here the CDR3 DNA reads TGTGCCAGCAGCGCCCCGCTTAGTCACGAGCAGTACTTC.

The chain joins TRBV5-6 to TRBJ2-7, with a tentative D call TRBD1 (5 bases). The germline CDR1 and CDR2 sequences are SGHDT and YYEEEE. The CDR3 length is 15 residues. V lost 4 bases to trimming and J lost 1 base, with 15 bases between them. Written as DNA, the CDR3 is TGTGCCAGCAGCCTTTCGGACACCGGTTCCTACGAGCAGTACTTC. Translated: CASSLSDTGSYEQYF.

V gene TRBV7-9 combines with J gene TRBJ2-1; TRBD2 might be the D (6 bases). V gave up 4 bases and J gave up 0 bases, with 13 bases separating them. Germline-derived CDR1 and CDR2 are SEHNR and FQNEAQ (reference sequence). The CDR3 runs 16 residues. Written as DNA, the CDR3 is TGTGCCAGCAGCTCCCCGACTAGGAGCTCCTACAATGAGCAGTTCTTC. Protein product: CASSSPTRSSYNEQFF.

The chain joins TRBV24-1 to TRBJ2-3; 8 positions agree with TRBD1. CDR3 length: 16 residues. Looked up from germline, CDR1 is KGHDR and CDR2 is SFDVKD. V lost 3 bases, J lost 2 bases, and 6 bases stayed unmatched. The CDR3 DNA sequence: TGTGCCACCAGTGATCGGACAGGGCTGGACACAGATACGCAGTATTTT. Protein product: CATSDRTGLDTDTQYF.

The V call is TRBV5-1, the J call TRBJ2-1; 8 bases fit TRBD2. Looked up from germline, CDR1 is SGHRS and CDR2 is YFSETQ. The CDR3 covers 14 residues. V shed 4 bases, J shed 7 bases, and the junction held 7 bases outside the gene matches. The CDR3 sequence: CASSRAGAENEQFF. CDR3 in DNA: TGCGCCAGCAGCCGAGCGGGAGCGGAAAATGAGCAGTTCTTC.

V gene TRBV19 combines with J gene TRBJ2-3, with 14 positions matching TRBD2. The CDR3 loop spans 17 amino acids. Germline CDR1 and CDR2: LNHDA and SQIVND (reference sequence). J lost 3 bases, V lost 7 bases, and 9 bases had no gene match. CDR3 in DNA: TGTGCCAGTACTTTGACTAGCGGGAGGGCCCCGACAGATACGCAGTATTTT. Amino acid sequence: CASTLTSGRAPTDTQYF.

Only one count was recorded for this clone. This chain links TRBV19 with TRBJ2-7; TRBD2 matches 8 bases. The CDR3 spans 16 residues. Germline V gives CDR1 LNHDA, CDR2 SQIVND (reference sequence). V lost 1 base to trimming and J lost 6 bases; unmatched junction nucleotides: 11. CDR3 loop: CASSIGSGPGGVEQYF. CDR3 nucleotide sequence: TGTGCCAGTAGTATAGGTTCGGGGCCCGGGGGGGTCGAGCAGTACTTC.

The chain combines TRBV6-7 with TRBJ2-7, with D hard to call. Being an ORF, TRBV6-7 has a function that is uncertain. The V and J ends lost 0 bases and 2 bases respectively, with 20 bases between them. The CDR3 has 18 amino acids. CDR3 in DNA: TGTGCCAGCAGTTACTCGAGGTTTGGAGAGATAGTTCCCTACGAGCAGTACTTC. It translates to CASSYSRFGEIVPYEQYF.

The chain links TRBV5-1 to TRBJ1-5; tentative D call: TRBD1 (5 bases). V was clipped by 0 bases and J by 4 bases, with 11 bases between them. The CDR3 sequence is 15 residues long. CDR1 is SGHRS and CDR2 is YFSETQ in the germline V gene. The CDR3 protein is CASSLGGEGNQPQHF. CDR3 nucleotides: TGCGCCAGCAGCTTGGGTGGGGAGGGGAATCAGCCCCAGCATTTT.

The chain joins TRBV6-6 to TRBJ2-7, with TRBD2 as a possible D gene (5 bases). Trimming left V 2 bases short and J 0 bases short, with 11 bases between. Per the germline V gene, CDR1 is MNHNY and CDR2 is SVGAGI (reference sequence). The length of the CDR3 is 15 residues. The CDR3 protein is CASSYPTDFSYEQYF. In nucleotides, the CDR3 is TGTGCCAGCAGTTACCCGACGGACTTCTCCTACGAGCAGTACTTC.

The chain has TRBV12-3 or TRBV12-4 and TRBJ1-5, with TRBD1 as a possible D gene (6 bases). The CDR3 has 13 amino acids. Between the trimmed V and J ends, which lost 6 bases and 5 bases, there was a span of 11 bases. DNA for the CDR3: TGTGCCAGCAGCCCCCAGGGGTATCAGCCCCAGCATTTT. This gives the protein CASSPQGYQPQHF.

This chain connects TRBV4-1 to TRBJ1-2; TRBD1 agrees at 10 bases. Germline V gene data show CDR1 as MGHRA and CDR2 as YSYEKL. The CDR3 is made up of 16 amino acids. J gave up 1 base and V 3 bases, and 5 bases lay outside the gene matches. The chain's CDR3 is CASSQEGTGVNYGYTF. In DNA form, the CDR3 reads TGCGCCAGCAGCCAGGAAGGGACAGGGGTTAACTATGGCTACACCTTC.

This clone was seen more than once but under ten times. V usage is TRBV11-1 and J usage is TRBJ1-5; unclear D gene. The germline V gene encodes CDR1 SGHAT and CDR2 FQDESV (reference sequence). The CDR3 length is 13 residues. Trimming took off 1 base at V and 6 bases at J, with 7 bases between the two ends. CDR3 sequence: CASSLEFGQPQHF. DNA of the CDR3: TGTGCCAGCAGCTTAGAGTTCGGTCAGCCCCAGCATTTT.

CDR3 nucleotides: TGTGCCAGCAGCTCCAGACAGGGGCCTTACAATGAGCAGTTCTTC. Translated, it gives CASSSRQGPYNEQFF. The V gene is TRBV11-3, the J gene TRBJ2-1, with 8 bases fitting TRBD1. This CDR3 is built from 15 residues. V lost 4 bases and J lost 4; bases outside the gene matches: 6. The germline V gene encodes CDR1 SGHNT and CDR2 YENEEA.

The chain employs TRBV10-3 and TRBJ2-6, with TRBD2 matching over 8 bases. Trimming at V came to 0 bases and at J to 0 bases, leaving 4 bases not matched to a gene. In germline, CDR1 is ENHRY, CDR2 SYGVKD. CDR3 length equals 18 residues. CDR3 DNA sequence: TGTGCCATCAGTGAGTCGCGGGGGGCTGTCTCTGGGGCCAACGTCCTGACTTTC. Encoded protein: CAISESRGAVSGANVLTF.

On this clone itself: One end of the junction varies from germline; a read error may be responsible. The V and J genes are TRBV7-7 and TRBJ1-4; the D gene is possibly TRBD1 (5 bases). This CDR3 comprises 16 residues. CDR1 is SSHAT, CDR2 FNYEAQ, per germline (reference sequence). The CDR3, as DNA: TGTGCTAGCAGCCACGGGGGAAAGGGCTCTAATGAAAAACTGTTTTTT. Amino acids: CASSHGGKGSNEKLFF.

This clone was observed a single time. This rearrangement joins TRBV5-4 to TRBJ1-1, with 7 nucleotides matching TRBD1. The V and J ends lost 4 bases and 1 base, in that order; junction bases with no gene match: 4. The germline V gene has CDR1 SGHNT and CDR2 YYREEE (reference sequence). This CDR3 is 14 amino acids long. Written as DNA, the CDR3 is TGTGCCAGCAGCCCCCGGGACAGGAACACTGAAGCTTTCTTT. It translates to CASSPRDRNTEAFF.

V and J are TRBV11-2 and TRBJ2-7; 7 bases line up with TRBD1. The V and J ends lost 2 bases and 3 bases, in that order; junction bases with no gene match: 10. The CDR3 consists of 16 residues. The germline V gene encodes CDR1 SGHAT and CDR2 FQNNGV. Written as DNA, the CDR3 is TGTGCCAGCAGCTTATCTTTAGGGGGCGGAAGCTACGAGCAGTACTTC. Translated: CASSLSLGGGSYEQYF.